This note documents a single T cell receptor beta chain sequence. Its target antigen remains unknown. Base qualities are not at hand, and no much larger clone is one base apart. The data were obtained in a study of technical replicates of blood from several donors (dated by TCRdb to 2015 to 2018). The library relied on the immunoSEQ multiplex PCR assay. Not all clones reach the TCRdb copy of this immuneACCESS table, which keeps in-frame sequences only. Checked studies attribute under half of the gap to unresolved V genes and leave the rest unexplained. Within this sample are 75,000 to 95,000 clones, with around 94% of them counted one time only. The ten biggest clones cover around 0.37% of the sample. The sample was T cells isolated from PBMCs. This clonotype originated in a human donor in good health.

The CDR3 in this case is CASSQEGTGAQPQHF. The DNA reads as follows: TGCGCCAGCAGCCAAGAAGGGACAGGGGCTCAGCCCCAGCATTTT. The V and J genes are TRBV4-1 and TRBJ1-5, with 10 bases matching TRBD1. The CDR3, cysteine through phenylalanine, is 15 amino acids long. CDR3 DNA only is kept here, 45 bases in frame from base 1. Taken from the germline V gene, the CDR1 and CDR2 loops are MGHRA and YSYEKL. From V the trimming removes 0 bases and from J it removes 6 bases, while the gene matches leave 2 bases of the junction unaccounted for.